The source of this T cell receptor beta chain is a study of cytomegalovirus exposure and HLA in healthy donors. 13 Jbeta primers and 60 Vbeta primers were used for the PCR. Sequencing was performed with immunoSEQ multiplex PCR; in TCRdb, only in-frame clones are kept and a portion is missing. The table lists 150,000 to 200,000 clones, 78% of them singletons. CDR3 size: 11 residues. Trimming left V 4 bases short and J 2 bases short, with 4 bases between. Germline V gene sequence: CDR1 SQVTM, CDR2 ANQGSEA. The clonotype was recovered from a male donor in good health and CMV-seronegative. Material for sequencing was PBMCs. This chain uses TRBV29-1 with TRBJ2-3, with D unresolved. As DNA, the CDR3 is TGCAGCGTTGGGGCCACAGATACGCAGTATTTT. Translating it yields CSVGATDTQYF.